Below, one T cell receptor beta chain is given with its context. This sample was taken from a study of control samples from healthy donors and cancer patients. Measured with immunoSEQ multiplex PCR; TCRdb has only the in-frame clones, and not every one. The data contain fewer than 85,000 clones, 85% to 95% of them singletons. Trimming stripped 0 bases from V and 4 bases from J, with 7 bases between. Germline V gene data show CDR1 as SGDLS and CDR2 as YYNGEE. The CDR3 is 13 residues long. The sequence came from a woman aged 55-75 years in good health. This sequence joins TRBV9 and TRBJ1-1; no firm D call. Sequencing input: blood. CDR3 loop: CASSVDEGTEAFF. CDR3 sequence (DNA): TGTGCCAGCAGCGTAGATGAGGGCACTGAAGCTTTCTTT.